The rows below give T cell receptor beta chains drawn from one sample of a study of T cells in localized non-small cell lung cancer. Only in-frame clones appear in the TCRdb table, and some are missing; sequencing was by immunoSEQ multiplex PCR. The table has around 48,000 clones, approximately 80% seen once. Sequences were derived from peripheral blood, sampled before any cancer treatment. The receptors here all came from a man aged 35 to 69 with stage I squamous cell lung carcinoma. CDR3s include the opening cysteine and the closing phenylalanine or tryptophan. Each record gives: clone size, J gene, D gene, V gene, CDR3 protein, CDR3 DNA. A D gene is named only where the DNA matches it firmly. Expanded clones are given a class, and other clones once, few, many or no size at all.

few	TRBJ2-2	-	TRBV7-3	CASSLGQGGTGELFF	TGTGCCAGCAGCTTGGGGCAGGGAGGCACCGGGGAGCTGTTTTTT
-	TRBJ2-7	-	TRBV11-2	CASSPSYEQYF	TGTGCCAGCAGCCCCTCCTACGAGCAGTACTTC
-	TRBJ2-7	TRBD1	TRBV29-1	CSVLGQGASYEQYF	TGCAGCGTTTTGGGCCAGGGGGCCTCCTACGAGCAGTACTTC
-	TRBJ2-1	-	TRBV5-1	CASSLDKIEAYEQFF	TGCGCCAGCAGCTTGGATAAGATCGAGGCTTATGAGCAGTTCTTC
-	TRBJ1-4	-	TRBV7-8	CASSLVGAGSNNEKLFF	TGTGCCAGCAGCTTAGTTGGTGCAGGGTCGAATAATGAAAAACTGTTTTTT
-	TRBJ1-4	TRBD1	TRBV19	CASSMGDRNGEKLFF	TGTGCCAGTAGTATGGGGGACAGGAATGGCGAAAAACTGTTTTTT
-	TRBJ2-5	-	TRBV7-9	CASRDRGLQETQYF	TGTGCCAGCAGAGACCGGGGGCTCCAAGAGACCCAGTACTTC
-	TRBJ2-5	-	TRBV7-2	CASSLSYQETQYF	TGTGCCAGCAGCTTATCTTACCAAGAGACCCAGTACTTC
-	TRBJ1-3	-	TRBV9	CASSRDGNTIYF	TGTGCCAGCTCGAGGGATGGAAACACCATATATTTT
-	TRBJ2-5	TRBD1	TRBV11-3	CASSPDRGQETQYF	TGTGCCAGCAGCCCCGACAGGGGACAAGAGACCCAGTACTTC
once	TRBJ1-5	-	TRBV11-2	CASSLDRDSNQPQHF	TGTGCCAGCAGCTTAGACAGGGATAGCAATCAGCCCCAGCATTTT
-	TRBJ1-1	-	TRBV29-1	CSVDFTEAFF	TGCAGCGTTGATTTCACTGAAGCTTTCTTT
-	TRBJ2-3	TRBD2	TRBV27	CASKRGDQDTQYF	TGTGCCAGTAAGCGGGGGGACCAAGATACGCAGTATTTT
-	TRBJ1-6	-	TRBV28	CASSPLDRSSYNSPLHF	TGTGCCAGCAGTCCCCTGGACAGAAGCTCCTATAATTCACCCCTCCACTTT
-	TRBJ2-7	-	TRBV2	CASGNSYEQYF	TGTGCCAGCGGCAACTCCTACGAGCAGTACTTC
-	TRBJ1-4	-	TRBV9	CASSPNSGINEKLFF	TGTGCCAGCAGCCCAAACTCGGGGATTAATGAAAAACTGTTTTTT
-	TRBJ2-3	-	TRBV6-1	CASSLGLPSRDTQYF	TGTGCCAGCAGCCTAGGACTACCTTCGAGAGATACGCAGTATTTT
-	TRBJ2-1	TRBD2	TRBV6-6	CASSYFGGGNEQFF	TGTGCCAGCAGTTACTTTGGCGGGGGCAATGAGCAGTTCTTC
-	TRBJ2-7	-	TRBV29-1	CSVAVRATYEQYF	TGCAGCGTTGCTGTCAGGGCAACCTACGAGCAGTACTTC
-	TRBJ1-2	-	TRBV28	CASSTPATETGPGYTF	TGTGCCAGCAGTACCCCCGCTACGGAGACAGGACCTGGCTACACCTTC
-	TRBJ2-5	-	TRBV2	CASAQETQYF	TGTGCCAGCGCGCAGGAGACCCAGTACTTC
once	TRBJ1-2	TRBD1	TRBV5-4	CASSLDPGQAYGYTF	TGTGCCAGCAGCTTAGATCCGGGACAGGCCTATGGCTACACCTTC
-	TRBJ1-1	-	TRBV18	CASSPQSDSGTEAFF	TGTGCCAGCTCACCACAGTCAGACAGCGGCACTGAAGCTTTCTTT
-	TRBJ2-7	-	TRBV21-1	CASSKGKGRHF	TGTGCCAGCAGCAAAGGCAAGGGGCGGCACTTC
-	TRBJ2-3	TRBD2	TRBV5-1	CASSSASGGAGDTQYF	TGCGCCAGCAGCTCGGCTAGCGGGGGGGCAGGAGATACGCAGTATTTT
once	TRBJ1-2	TRBD1	TRBV6-5	CASTFRDRDGYTF	TGTGCCAGCACCTTCCGGGACAGGGATGGCTACACCTTC
-	TRBJ2-1	TRBD2	TRBV11-3	CASSYSGGRDEQFF	TGTGCCAGCAGCTATTCGGGGGGACGGGATGAGCAGTTCTTC
-	TRBJ2-5	-	TRBV15	CATSPRPPQQQETQYF	TGTGCCACCAGCCCCCGCCCCCCACAGCAACAAGAGACCCAGTACTTC
-	TRBJ2-6	TRBD1	TRBV10-3	CASYDRGAANVLTF	TGTGCCTCCTATGACAGGGGCGCGGCCAACGTCCTGACTTTC